There are many counts of the clone carrying this T cell receptor (beta chain). Antigen: not known. The data were obtained in a study of identical twins. V shed 6 bases, J shed 7 bases, and the junction held 9 bases outside the gene matches. The CDR3 loop spans 14 amino acids. Overall study results and limits: Fewer insertions marked abundant cord blood beta clonotypes; young adult naive trended weakly, memory not at all. For out-of-frame alpha sequences shared by twins, low generation probability was in excess.

Template switching introduced a universal primer site, and the cDNA bore unique molecular identifiers. TCRdb reprocessed the 5' RACE reads with MiXCR, giving one entry per CDR3 protein. The sample yields roughly 250,000 distinct CDR3 sequences, more than 13% seen once. Among all donors, each was a healthy Caucasian. The sequencing input was memory (CD45RO+) T cells sorted from blood. The chain combines TRBV12-3 or TRBV12-4 with TRBJ1-3; TRBD1 agrees at 7 bases. This TCR derives from a woman younger than 30 in good health. The CDR3 DNA reads TGTGCCAGCAGCCGACAGGGATTTGGCAACACCATATATTTT. As protein: CASSRQGFGNTIYF.